Each of the 18 T cell receptor beta chains below was sequenced from the same sample in a study of PD-1 blockade in mismatch repair-deficient tumors. Clones were sequenced by immunoSEQ multiplex PCR, and TCRdb holds only the in-frame ones, with some missing. The sample lists almost 9,500 clones, approximately 85% occurring once. This material consisted of PBMCs, taken 46 to 48 weeks after starting pembrolizumab. These receptors were taken from an adult with mismatch repair-deficient cancer.

The rearrangement joins TRBV7-2 to TRBJ2-5; 8 nucleotides line up with TRBD2. This CDR3 has 15 amino acids. In germline, CDR1 is SGHTA, CDR2 FQGNSA. Losses at the gene ends were 1 base for V and 4 bases for J; bases not matched to a gene: 5. Written as DNA, the CDR3 is TGTGCCAGCAGCTTAGTCCTAGCGGGCGGAGAGACCCAGTACTTC. It specifies CASSLVLAGGETQYF.

This chain links TRBV18 with TRBJ1-3, with D possibly matching TRBD1 (6 bases). The germline gives CDR1 KGHSH, CDR2 LQKENI. CDR3 length: 16 amino acids. The V and J ends lost 0 bases and 2 bases respectively, with 11 bases between them. CDR3 bases: TGTGCCAGCTCACCACCGTCCAGGGGAACTGGAAACACCATATATTTT. Amino acid sequence: CASSPPSRGTGNTIYF.

The chain joins TRBV5-1 to TRBJ1-5; 7 bases match TRBD1. V lost 5 bases and J lost 4; bases outside the gene matches: 3. Looked up from germline, CDR1 is SGHRS and CDR2 is YFSETQ. The CDR3 covers 13 residues. The CDR3 sequence is CASRSGQNQPQHF. The CDR3 DNA reads as TGCGCCAGCAGATCGGGACAGAATCAGCCCCAGCATTTT.

The chain combines TRBV19 with TRBJ1-4; a possible D gene is TRBD1 (5 bases). The V end lost 4 bases, the J end lost 8 bases, and 17 bases lay between the germline ends. The germline V gene encodes CDR1 LNHDA and CDR2 SQIVND (reference sequence). This CDR3 spans 15 amino acids. In nucleotides, the CDR3 is TGTGCCAGTAGTACCAGGGTCGGAGGGTACGAAAAACTGTTTTTT. Protein sequence: CASSTRVGGYEKLFF.

The chain's CDR3 is CASSRGLAGTYEQYF. As DNA, the CDR3 is TGTGCCAGCAGTCGCGGACTAGCGGGAACCTACGAGCAGTACTTC. The chain carries TRBV7-6 and TRBJ2-5, with 12 bases lining up with TRBD2. The J call is in doubt because the DNA end fits TRBJ2-7 better. CDR1 and CDR2 (germline): SGHVS, FNYEAQ. The CDR3 runs 15 residues.

The chain carries TRBV7-2 and TRBJ1-2; 7 bases match TRBD1. V was clipped by 0 bases and J by 1 base; unmatched bases: 5. Germline CDR1 is SGHTA and CDR2 is FQGNSA. This CDR3 is 16 amino acids long. The CDR3 loop reads CASSLARTGHNYGYTF. CDR3 nucleotide sequence: TGTGCCAGCAGCTTAGCCCGGACAGGCCATAACTATGGCTACACCTTC.

The chain couples TRBV9 to TRBJ2-1; TRBD2 matches at 11 bases. The V gene's germline CDR1 is SGDLS and CDR2 YYNGEE. The trim removed 2 bases at V and 3 bases at J, leaving 1 base unmatched. The CDR3 is made up of 15 amino acids. The CDR3 region is CASSVTSGNYNEQFF. The CDR3 DNA follows: TGTGCCAGCAGCGTGACTAGCGGGAACTACAATGAGCAGTTCTTC.

V and J are TRBV19 and TRBJ1-2; TRBD1 matches at 10 bases. Trimming removed 5 bases from V and 4 bases from J; junction bases left unmatched: 7. The germline gives CDR1 LNHDA, CDR2 SQIVND (reference sequence). CDR3 length: 15 amino acids. The CDR3 bases are TGTGCCAGTAGTTCCGGGACAGGGGTCGGCTATGGCTACACCTTC. This gives the protein CASSSGTGVGYGYTF.

This chain uses TRBV19 with TRBJ2-2, with D possibly TRBD1 on 6 matching bases. V shed 5 bases and J shed 4 bases, with 26 bases lying between them. The CDR3 totals 19 residues. CDR1 and CDR2 (germline): LNHDA, SQIVND (reference sequence). In DNA form, the CDR3 reads TGTGCCAGTAGTTGGGGGTCGTTTATAGGGGGAAACGCCACCGGGGAGCTGTTTTTT. It yields the protein CASSWGSFIGGNATGELFF.

The chain employs TRBV28 and TRBJ1-3; D unclear. Germline V gene data show CDR1 as MDHEN and CDR2 as SYDVKM. Trimming shortened V by 6 bases and J by 5 bases, and 5 bases separated the two germline ends. The length of the CDR3 is 11 residues. The CDR3 region is CASRSRNTIYF. CDR3 DNA: TGTGCCAGCAGGTCTCGAAACACCATATATTTT.

The chain couples TRBV27 to TRBJ2-1, with 9 positions matching TRBD2. The CDR3 contains 16 residues. Germline V gene lookup returns CDR1 MNHEY and CDR2 SMNVEV (reference sequence). With V trimmed by 7 bases and J by 7 bases, 14 bases remained unmatched. The CDR3 nucleotides read TGTGCCAGCAAAGGGGTGCGGGAGGGCCGATCGAATGAGCAGTTCTTC. Translating gives CASKGVREGRSNEQFF.

This chain links TRBV10-3 with TRBJ2-7; 7 positions agree with TRBD1. The CDR3 length is 19 residues. Germline V gives CDR1 ENHRY, CDR2 SYGVKD. The V segment lost 2 bases and the J segment 5 bases; nucleotides outside the gene matches: 21. The CDR3 sequence is CAISEPPGIQGVELDEQYF. The DNA of the CDR3 is TGTGCCATCAGTGAGCCGCCAGGGATCCAGGGGGTTGAGCTAGACGAGCAGTACTTC.

This chain uses TRBV5-1 with TRBJ2-6, with D uncertain. The V end was cut by 0 bases, the J end by 0 bases, with 4 bases between. The CDR3 runs to 15 residues. CDR1 SGHRS and CDR2 YFSETQ come from the germline V gene. In DNA, the CDR3 is TGCGCCAGCAGCTTGGCCAGCTCTGGGGCCAACGTCCTGACTTTC. Its protein is CASSLASSGANVLTF. The full variable domain, in which reference TRBV5-1 and TRBJ2-6 provide the parts outside the CDR3, is KAGVTQTPRYLIKTRGQQVTLSCSPISGHRSVSWYQQTPGQGLQFLFEYFSETQRNKGNFPGRFSGRQFSNSRSEMNVSTLELGDSALYLCASSLASSGANVLTFGAGSRLTVL.

The chain combines TRBV5-4 with TRBJ2-1, with 14 bases aligning to TRBD2. The V gene end was trimmed by 4 bases and the J gene end by 6 bases; junction bases not matched to a gene: 3. Per germline, CDR1 SGHNT and CDR2 YYREEE (reference sequence). CDR3 length: 15 amino acids. In DNA, the CDR3 is TGTGCCAGCAGCACGGGACTAGCGGGGGTCAATGAGCAGTTCTTC. As protein: CASSTGLAGVNEQFF.

This rearrangement joins TRBV28 to TRBJ1-6; maybe TRBD1 (6 bases). The germline V gene encodes CDR1 MDHEN and CDR2 SYDVKM. The CDR3 length is 17 residues. V gave up 4 bases and J gave up 5 bases, with 18 bases separating them. CDR3 sequence: CASSYGQGTNHNSPLHF. The CDR3 DNA follows: TGTGCCAGCAGTTATGGGCAGGGGACCAATCATAATTCACCCCTCCACTTT. The full variable domain, rest sourced from reference TRBV28 and TRBJ1-6, is DVKVTQSSRYLVKRTGEKVFLECVQDMDHENMFWYRQDPGLGLRLIYFSYDVKMKEKGDIPEGYSVSREKKERFSLILESASTNQTSMYLCASSYGQGTNHNSPLHFGNGTRLTVT.

The chain uses TRBV28 and TRBJ1-4; D is perhaps TRBD1 (5 bases). Trimming pared 11 bases from V and 5 bases from J, leaving 12 bases between. The length of the CDR3 is 12 residues. CDR1 is MDHEN and CDR2 is SYDVKM in the germline V gene. The CDR3 bases are TGTGCCCACCGGGGGGTCAATGAAAAACTGTTTTTT. Translation: CAHRGVNEKLFF.

The chain combines TRBV6-5 with TRBJ1-1; a weak D match, TRBD1 (5 bases). Trimming stripped 6 bases from V and 4 bases from J, with 9 bases between. CDR1 is MNHEY and CDR2 is SVGAGI in the germline V gene. There are 12 residues in the CDR3. This CDR3 is CASSRGATEAFF. In DNA form, the CDR3 reads TGTGCCAGCAGCCGCGGGGCCACTGAAGCTTTCTTT.

The chain links TRBV10-3 to TRBJ1-5; weak D call: TRBD1 (5 bases). Germline V gives CDR1 ENHRY, CDR2 SYGVKD. This CDR3 region has 13 residues. V was trimmed by 7 bases and J by 5 bases, leaving 12 bases between them. CDR3 nucleotides: TGTGCCATCAAGGGAGGGGTCGATCAGCCCCAGCATTTT. This sequence encodes CAIKGGVDQPQHF.